A selection of T cell receptor beta chains follows, all from one sample in a study of T cell repertoires in cytomegalovirus infection. TCRdb independently ran MiXCR on the reads; one entry per CDR3 protein. The table shows 200,000 to 300,000 distinct CDR3 sequences, with roughly 10% occurring only once. Sequencing used PBMCs. These receptors all come from a human donor in good health (CMV status not recorded). Some clones in this sample may be carry-over from other donors' samples. The CDR3 runs from the conserved cysteine through the conserved F or W. The order of the fields is J gene, V gene, CDR3 protein.

>TRBJ1-1|TRBV7-6
CASSPTPNTEAFF
>TRBJ2-1|TRBV12-3/TRBV12-4
CASSLQRGSNEQFF
>TRBJ2-1|TRBV20-1
CSATGTSVYNEQFF
>TRBJ1-4|TRBV19
CASSKGNSPTTRHEKLFF
>TRBJ2-4|TRBV7-2
CASSLAAKNIQYF
>TRBJ1-2|TRBV7-2
CASSLWGGQEDGYTF
>TRBJ2-1|TRBV4-1
CASSQPAERGTSDEQFF
>TRBJ1-5|TRBV6-2/TRBV6-3
CASSPRTGEANQPQHF
>TRBJ2-1|TRBV4-1
CASSHGGQGGYNEQFF
>TRBJ2-7|TRBV6-2/TRBV6-3
CASSYQGQYYEQYF
>TRBJ1-4|TRBV7-2
CASSIGTAEKLFF
>TRBJ2-7|TRBV30
CAWRPETSGRIRNEQYF
>TRBJ2-6|TRBV7-9
CASSQGEPGANVLTF
>TRBJ1-4|TRBV14
CASSQDGRTTNEKLFF
>TRBJ1-1|TRBV7-9
CASSSWTDTHTEAFF
>TRBJ1-5|TRBV19
CASNRQGRNQPQHF
>TRBJ2-2|TRBV11-2
CASSKDSAGELFF
>TRBJ1-1|TRBV20-1
CSARDGRARNTEAFF
>TRBJ1-4|TRBV7-2
CASSPGPLGEKLFF
>TRBJ2-2|TRBV7-8
CASSLGSDTGELFF
>TRBJ2-2|TRBV7-6
CASSLIRTSGGYTGELFF
>TRBJ2-2|TRBV12-3/TRBV12-4
CASSFTGELFF
>TRBJ1-5|TRBV7-2
CASRRGGSGQPQHF
>TRBJ2-7|TRBV7-2
CASNAGTGSYEQYF
>TRBJ1-3|TRBV15
CATSRARREIGNTIYF
>TRBJ2-6|TRBV12-3/TRBV12-4
CASSLGAGAGANVLTF
>TRBJ1-4|TRBV6-5
CASSYSRTGASEKLFF
>TRBJ1-1|TRBV28
CAGRDRLNTEAFF
>TRBJ2-1|TRBV11-2
CASSLDGTSVNEQFF
>TRBJ2-5|TRBV7-2
CASMGGLQQETQYF
>TRBJ2-3|TRBV5-1
CASSWAARSTDTQYF
>TRBJ1-1|TRBV6-2/TRBV6-3
CASSYLGGSTEAFF
>TRBJ2-2|TRBV20-1
CSARPGTSGNTGELFF
>TRBJ2-1|TRBV6-2/TRBV6-3
CASSRDLTQFF
>TRBJ2-2|TRBV7-2
CASSLKTVTGELFF
>TRBJ2-7|TRBV11-3
CASSLDENLLPYYEQYF
>TRBJ1-2|TRBV11-3
CASSLGSTTRGYTF
>TRBJ1-6|TRBV7-6
CASSLAAGQGGSPLHF
>TRBJ2-2|TRBV19
CATQWGSGELFF
>TRBJ1-3|TRBV5-8
CASSPGDFRRPGNTIYF
>TRBJ2-4|TRBV20-1
CSARDPLAGKNIQYF
>TRBJ1-1|TRBV28
CASSLDNRMNTEAFF
>TRBJ2-3|TRBV7-2
CASSPGGTSRTDTQYF
>TRBJ2-7|TRBV6-2/TRBV6-3
CASSDRTSGNYEQYF